The entry below describes one T cell receptor beta chain. Antigen: not known. The data stem from a study of identical twins. The trim removed 6 bases at V and 0 bases at J, leaving 4 bases unmatched. There are 15 residues in the CDR3. Broader study findings: The models gave estimates that fell short of the out-of-frame TCR alpha sharing seen in monozygotic twins.

TCRdb reprocessed the 5' RACE reads via MiXCR and lists one record per CDR3 protein. This sample carries approximately 1.8 million distinct CDR3 sequences, around 33% of them seen once, and the ten largest clones take about 0.27%. The chain has TRBV12-3 or TRBV12-4 and TRBJ2-1; 8 positions agree with TRBD2. The sample taken for sequencing was cord blood. The receptor was derived from a newborn girl in good health. Written as DNA, the CDR3 is TGTGCCAGCAGGCGCGGGGGGACCTCCTACAATGAGCAGTTCTTC. This sequence encodes CASRRGGTSYNEQFF.